This T cell receptor (beta chain) was retrieved from a study of identical twins. After removal of 5 bases from V and 4 bases from J, the junction contained 5 bases not matched to a gene. The CDR3 covers 14 residues. TCRdb reprocessed the 5' RACE reads via MiXCR and lists one record per CDR3 protein. The table has about 530,000 distinct CDR3 sequences, approximately 16% seen once. There are many counts of this clonotype. These data were also filed under a second study, of yellow fever vaccine responses in identical twins.

This TCR came from a woman in her late teens or twenties in good health. What was sequenced was CD4+ T cells sorted from blood. The V and J genes are TRBV12-3 or TRBV12-4 and TRBJ1-1; 9 bases line up with TRBD1. CDR3 loop: CASSLQGAFTEAFF. The DNA for the CDR3 is TGTGCCAGCAGTCTACAGGGGGCGTTCACTGAAGCTTTCTTT.